Listed below are T cell receptor beta chains from one sample, sequenced in a study of T-cell memory formation after mild COVID-19. MiXCR, applied by TCRdb to the 5' RACE reads, yields one record per CDR3 protein. The table lists about 270,000 distinct CDR3 sequences, 16% of them singletons. Specimen: PBMCs or a T cell subset sorted from them (not recorded which). Source of these receptors: a man aged 18 to 29 who had mild COVID-19 (a few samples of this study predate the infection). Cell type and time point are not known. CDR3s include the opening cysteine and the closing phenylalanine or tryptophan. A D gene is named only where the DNA matches it firmly. Clone size is given for some rows only: seen once, a few or many times, or a class if the clone is expanded.

clone_size: .; v_call: TRBV19; d_call: .; j_call: TRBJ2-1; cdr3_nt: TGTGCCAGTGTCTCTCGCTCCTACAATGAGCAGTTCTTC; cdr3_aa: CASVSRSYNEQFF
clone_size: .; v_call: TRBV29-1; d_call: .; j_call: TRBJ1-1; cdr3_nt: TGCAGCGTTCAGTTCCAGGGATTTCGAACTGAAGCTTTCTTT; cdr3_aa: CSVQFQGFRTEAFF
clone_size: many; v_call: TRBV20-1; d_call: TRBD2; j_call: TRBJ2-5; cdr3_nt: TGCAGTGCTAGAGATCTAGCGGGGATAGAGACCCAGTACTTC; cdr3_aa: CSARDLAGIETQYF
clone_size: .; v_call: TRBV7-2; d_call: .; j_call: TRBJ1-1; cdr3_nt: TGTGCCAGCAGCTTGAGTGGCCCCATGAACACTGAAGCTTTCTTT; cdr3_aa: CASSLSGPMNTEAFF
clone_size: .; v_call: TRBV11-2; d_call: TRBD1; j_call: TRBJ2-1; cdr3_nt: TGTGCCAGCAGCTCGACAGGGGTCCGACTTGGTGAGCAGTTCTTC; cdr3_aa: CASSSTGVRLGEQFF
clone_size: few; v_call: TRBV5-1; d_call: .; j_call: TRBJ1-1; cdr3_nt: TGCGCCAGCAGCAATTCGGAGGACACTGAAGCTTTCTTT; cdr3_aa: CASSNSEDTEAFF
clone_size: few; v_call: TRBV12-3/TRBV12-4; d_call: .; j_call: TRBJ2-5; cdr3_nt: TGTGCCAGCAGTTTGTTTTGGGGGCGCAGGGAGACCCAGTACTTC; cdr3_aa: CASSLFWGRRETQYF
clone_size: .; v_call: TRBV18; d_call: TRBD1; j_call: TRBJ1-6; cdr3_nt: TGTGCCAGCTCACCCCAGACAGGGGTTGGTTCACCCCTCCACTTT; cdr3_aa: CASSPQTGVGSPLHF
clone_size: .; v_call: TRBV5-1; d_call: TRBD2; j_call: TRBJ2-1; cdr3_nt: TGCGCCAGCAGCTTGCGGCTAGCGGGGGTCTCCTACAATGAGCAGTTCTTC; cdr3_aa: CASSLRLAGVSYNEQFF
clone_size: .; v_call: TRBV7-8; d_call: TRBD1; j_call: TRBJ1-1; cdr3_nt: TGTGCCAGCAGCTCCGCCGGGACAGGGTTCACTGAAGCTTTCTTT; cdr3_aa: CASSSAGTGFTEAFF
clone_size: few; v_call: TRBV12-3/TRBV12-4; d_call: .; j_call: TRBJ1-2; cdr3_nt: TGTGCCAGCAGCCCCCTCGGGGGGGGTGAGGGCTACACCTTC; cdr3_aa: CASSPLGGGEGYTF
clone_size: .; v_call: TRBV29-1; d_call: TRBD1; j_call: TRBJ1-4; cdr3_nt: TGCAGCGTTGAAGATCTGACAGGGGATGAAAAACTGTTTTTT; cdr3_aa: CSVEDLTGDEKLFF
clone_size: .; v_call: TRBV19; d_call: .; j_call: TRBJ2-2; cdr3_nt: TGTGCCAGTAGTATGAGTGCCGGGGAGCTGTTTTTT; cdr3_aa: CASSMSAGELFF
clone_size: .; v_call: TRBV19; d_call: .; j_call: TRBJ2-7; cdr3_nt: TGTGCCAGTAGTCGACCGGGACTGGCCTACGAGCAGTACTTC; cdr3_aa: CASSRPGLAYEQYF
clone_size: few; v_call: TRBV20-1; d_call: .; j_call: TRBJ1-5; cdr3_nt: TGCAGTGCTAGTTTCCCGGCAACTGATCAGCCCCAGCATTTT; cdr3_aa: CSASFPATDQPQHF
clone_size: .; v_call: TRBV5-6; d_call: .; j_call: TRBJ1-4; cdr3_nt: TGTGCCAGCAGCCGGGACCACTCTAATGAAAAACTGTTTTTT; cdr3_aa: CASSRDHSNEKLFF
clone_size: few; v_call: TRBV9; d_call: .; j_call: TRBJ1-1; cdr3_nt: TGTGCCAGCAGCGTAGCTACTGCCGCTTCTGGGGGCACTGAAGCTTTCTTT; cdr3_aa: CASSVATAASGGTEAFF
clone_size: few; v_call: TRBV7-8; d_call: TRBD1; j_call: TRBJ2-7; cdr3_nt: TGTGCCAGCAGCAACTTGGACAGGCAAAGAGGCGAGCAGTACTTC; cdr3_aa: CASSNLDRQRGEQYF
clone_size: .; v_call: TRBV7-9; d_call: TRBD2; j_call: TRBJ2-1; cdr3_nt: TGTGCCAGCAGCTTAACGGGTAGCGGGGGCAATGAGCAGTTCTTC; cdr3_aa: CASSLTGSGGNEQFF
clone_size: .; v_call: TRBV14; d_call: .; j_call: TRBJ1-2; cdr3_nt: TGTGCCAGCAGCCAAGCTGCAGGATCAACAATTAACTATGGCTACACCTTC; cdr3_aa: CASSQAAGSTINYGYTF
clone_size: few; v_call: TRBV12-3/TRBV12-4; d_call: .; j_call: TRBJ2-5; cdr3_nt: TGTGCCAGCAGTTTCCTGCAAGAGACCCAGTACTTC; cdr3_aa: CASSFLQETQYF
clone_size: .; v_call: TRBV12-3/TRBV12-4; d_call: .; j_call: TRBJ2-7; cdr3_nt: TGTGCCAGCAGTTTAGGGCGGGGGCGCGAGCAGTACTTC; cdr3_aa: CASSLGRGREQYF
clone_size: few; v_call: TRBV6-1; d_call: TRBD1; j_call: TRBJ1-1; cdr3_nt: TGTGCCAGCAGATGGGACAGGCTTGAAGCTTTCTTT; cdr3_aa: CASRWDRLEAFF
clone_size: few; v_call: TRBV19; d_call: .; j_call: TRBJ2-2; cdr3_nt: TGTGCCAGTAGCCCCCGCGGCGCGAACACCGGGGAGCTGTTTTTT; cdr3_aa: CASSPRGANTGELFF
clone_size: few; v_call: TRBV6-1; d_call: .; j_call: TRBJ1-2; cdr3_nt: TGTGCCAGCAGTGGAGGTCTGACTAACTATGGCTACACCTTC; cdr3_aa: CASSGGLTNYGYTF